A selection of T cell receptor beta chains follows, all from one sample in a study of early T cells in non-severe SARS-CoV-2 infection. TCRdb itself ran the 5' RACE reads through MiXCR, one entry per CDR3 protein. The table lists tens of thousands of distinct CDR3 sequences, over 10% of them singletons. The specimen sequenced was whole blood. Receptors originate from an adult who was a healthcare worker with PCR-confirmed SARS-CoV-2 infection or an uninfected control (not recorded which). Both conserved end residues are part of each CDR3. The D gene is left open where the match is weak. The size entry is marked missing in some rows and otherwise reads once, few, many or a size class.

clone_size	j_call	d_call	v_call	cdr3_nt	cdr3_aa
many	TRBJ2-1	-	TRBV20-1	TGCAGTGCTAGCGACCCGGGAGTACCATCCTACAATGAGCAGTTCTTC	CSASDPGVPSYNEQFF
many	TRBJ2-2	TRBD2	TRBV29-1	TGCAGCGTGGGGACTAGCGTCACCGGGGAGCTGTTTTTT	CSVGTSVTGELFF
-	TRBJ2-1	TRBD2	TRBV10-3	TGTGCCATCAGTGTGGGGGGGAGTGGTGAGCAGTTCTTC	CAISVGGSGEQFF
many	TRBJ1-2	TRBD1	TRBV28	TGTGCCAGCAGTCTACCCCCCGGGGCATCACAGGGGGCGAACTATGGCTACACCTTC	CASSLPPGASQGANYGYTF
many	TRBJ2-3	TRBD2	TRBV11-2	TGTGCCAGCAGCGGACGGACTAGTGTACGCGCAGATACGCAGTATTTT	CASSGRTSVRADTQYF
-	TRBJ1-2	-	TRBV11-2	TGTGCCAGCAGCTTAGACCCTAGCCGGGGGAATGGCTACACCTTC	CASSLDPSRGNGYTF
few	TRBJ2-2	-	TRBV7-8	TGTGCCAGCAGCACCTCCCGACTAGTCAAAACTGCCGGGGAGCTGTTTTTT	CASSTSRLVKTAGELFF
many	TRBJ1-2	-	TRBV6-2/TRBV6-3	TGTGCCAGCAGCCCTCACTCCGACAGTCTCTATGGCTACACCTTC	CASSPHSDSLYGYTF
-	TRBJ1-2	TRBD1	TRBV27	TGTGCCAGCAGTCGGGACAGGCGATTCTATGGCTACACCTTC	CASSRDRRFYGYTF
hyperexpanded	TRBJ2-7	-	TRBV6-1	TGTGCCAGCAGTGAATGGCATAGGGAGTACTACGAGCAGTACTTC	CASSEWHREYYEQYF
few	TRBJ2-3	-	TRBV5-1	TGCGCCAGCAGCTTGGGAGAGGGCGATACGCAGTATTTT	CASSLGEGDTQYF
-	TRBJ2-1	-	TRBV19	TGTGCCAGTAGTATCACCCTAGCCGGAGGTGAGCAGTTCTTC	CASSITLAGGEQFF
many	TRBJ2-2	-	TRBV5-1	TGCGCCAGCAGCTTGGATGCAGGGCGCCCCGGGGAGCTGTTTTTT	CASSLDAGRPGELFF
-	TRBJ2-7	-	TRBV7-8	TGTGCCAGCAGCGCAAGCGCCTACGAGCAGTACTTC	CASSASAYEQYF